This is a list of T cell receptor beta chains from one sample in a study of T-cell reconstitution after alpha-beta-depleted transplantation in children. TCRdb re-analysed the PCR reads in MiXCR, keeping a single row per CDR3 protein. The sample has 84,000 or so distinct CDR3 sequences; roughly a sixth are singletons. The sequencing here drew on PBMCs, mostly from graft donor cells, taken 180 days after TCRalphabeta/CD19-depleted stem cell transplant. These receptors were obtained from a male patient between 2 and 10 years old who had a stem cell transplant for acute lymphoblastic leukemia, so the T cells may come from the graft donor. The CDR3 runs from the conserved cysteine through the conserved F or W. The D gene is left open where the match is weak. Size values are once, few and many counts, or a class for expanded clones, and some rows have none.

d_gene,abundance,v_gene,j_gene,CDR3aa,CDR3nt
TRBD2,many,TRBV24-1,TRBJ2-3,CATSGRGRIKDTQYF,TGTGCCACCAGTGGACGCGGGAGAATCAAAGATACGCAGTATTTT
NA,many,TRBV10-3,TRBJ2-1,CAIRKGGSYNEQFF,TGTGCCATCAGGAAGGGGGGATCATACAATGAGCAGTTCTTC
TRBD1,many,TRBV29-1,TRBJ2-1,CSVNRQGKGNEQFF,TGCAGCGTTAACCGACAGGGGAAGGGCAATGAGCAGTTCTTC
NA,few,TRBV27,TRBJ2-7,CASSWGRDDYEQYF,TGTGCCAGCAGTTGGGGTAGAGATGACTACGAGCAGTACTTC
TRBD1,few,TRBV28,TRBJ2-3,CASSYRRGQGATDTQYF,TGTGCCAGCAGTTATAGGAGGGGACAGGGGGCAACAGATACGCAGTATTTT
NA,NA,TRBV20-1,TRBJ1-1,CSARAAGGRTEAFF,TGCAGTGCTAGAGCAGCGGGAGGGCGGACTGAAGCTTTCTTT
NA,few,TRBV7-6,TRBJ1-5,CASSLNAGEKGNQPQHF,TGTGCCAGCAGCTTAAACGCAGGGGAGAAGGGCAATCAGCCCCAGCATTTT
NA,few,TRBV15,TRBJ2-7,CATSRQVTSYEQYF,TGTGCCACCAGCAGACAGGTTACCTCCTACGAGCAGTACTTC
NA,few,TRBV12-3/TRBV12-4,TRBJ2-2,CASSLARQGVGTGELFF,TGTGCCAGCAGTTTAGCACGGCAGGGAGTTGGCACCGGGGAGCTGTTTTTT
TRBD2,NA,TRBV6-4,TRBJ2-3,CASSDGTSGTDTQYF,TGTGCCAGCAGTGACGGGACTAGCGGCACAGATACGCAGTATTTT
NA,NA,TRBV7-2,TRBJ1-5,CASSRGGGVGQPQHF,TGTGCCAGCAGCCGAGGGGGGGGCGTGGGGCAGCCCCAGCATTTT
TRBD1,many,TRBV29-1,TRBJ2-7,CSVEDGTGSEQYF,TGCAGCGTTGAAGACGGGACAGGGTCGGAGCAGTACTTC
NA,NA,TRBV5-1,TRBJ2-7,CASSVYRDYEQYF,TGCGCCAGCAGCGTCTACCGGGACTACGAGCAGTACTTC
TRBD2,few,TRBV20-1,TRBJ2-3,CSATLAGGITDTQYF,TGCAGTGCTACACTAGCGGGGGGGATCACAGATACGCAGTATTTT
NA,NA,TRBV6-2/TRBV6-3,TRBJ2-1,CASSDPLGNEHFF,TGTGCCAGCAGCGATCCCCTGGGTAATGAGCATTTCTTC
NA,few,TRBV12-3/TRBV12-4,TRBJ2-1,CASSLSGSSYNEQFF,TGTGCCAGCAGTTTGTCGGGGAGCTCCTACAATGAGCAGTTCTTC
NA,NA,TRBV7-6,TRBJ2-3,CASSLGGNTITDTQYF,TGTGCCAGCAGCTTAGGGGGGAACACCATTACAGACACGCAGTATTTT
TRBD1,NA,TRBV5-1,TRBJ1-1,CASSSGQGRNTEAFF,TGCGCCAGCAGCTCTGGACAGGGGAGGAACACTGAAGCTTTCTTT
NA,few,TRBV3-1,TRBJ2-2,CASSQGRNTGELFF,TGTGCCAGCAGCCAAGGACGGAACACCGGGGAGCTGTTTTTT
TRBD2,NA,TRBV11-2,TRBJ2-2,CASSLWTSDTGELFF,TGTGCCAGCAGCTTGTGGACTAGCGACACCGGGGAGCTGTTTTTT
TRBD2,NA,TRBV11-1,TRBJ2-4,CASSSIGPGTSGMKNIQYF,TGTGCCAGCAGCTCGATCGGCCCCGGGACTAGCGGGATGAAAAACATTCAGTACTTC
NA,few,TRBV20-1,TRBJ1-2,CSAREGGAKDYGYTF,TGCAGTGCTAGAGAGGGTGGGGCGAAGGACTATGGCTACACCTTC
TRBD1,NA,TRBV28,TRBJ2-7,CASSQRGTGDIEQYF,TGTGCCAGCAGTCAGCGCGGGACAGGGGATATCGAGCAGTACTTC
NA,few,TRBV6-2/TRBV6-3,TRBJ2-7,CASSYTNEQYF,TGTGCCAGCAGTTATACGAACGAGCAGTACTTC
NA,NA,TRBV10-2,TRBJ2-1,CASMGAGEQFF,TGCGCCAGCATGGGGGCCGGTGAGCAGTTCTTC
NA,NA,TRBV5-6,TRBJ1-6,CASSLVGERSYNSPLHF,TGTGCCAGCAGCTTGGTTGGGGAACGCTCCTATAATTCACCCCTCCACTTT
NA,many,TRBV20-1,TRBJ2-7,CSAKKGGGPGSSYEQYF,TGCAGTGCCAAAAAAGGCGGGGGCCCAGGAAGTTCCTACGAGCAGTACTTC
TRBD2,NA,TRBV12-3/TRBV12-4,TRBJ2-5,CASSFSGGYQETQYF,TGTGCCAGCAGTTTCAGCGGGGGGTACCAAGAGACCCAGTACTTC
TRBD1,NA,TRBV20-1,TRBJ1-1,CSAKRQGQGTEAFF,TGCAGTGCAAAAAGACAGGGCCAGGGGACTGAAGCTTTCTTT
NA,NA,TRBV5-1,TRBJ1-1,CASSFDFSNTEAFF,TGCGCCAGCAGCTTTGACTTTTCGAACACTGAAGCTTTCTTT
NA,NA,TRBV20-1,TRBJ1-5,CSAHQNSNQPQHF,TGCAGTGCTCATCAGAATAGCAATCAGCCCCAGCATTTT
NA,NA,TRBV5-1,TRBJ2-2,CASSPGLPNTGELFF,TGCGCCAGCAGCCCCGGTCTACCGAACACCGGGGAGCTGTTTTTT
NA,NA,TRBV20-1,TRBJ2-5,CSASPTGAGETQYF,TGCAGTGCTAGCCCAACGGGGGCGGGGGAGACCCAGTACTTC
TRBD1,NA,TRBV11-2,TRBJ2-1,CASRVPGQGSNEQFF,TGTGCCAGCAGGGTTCCGGGACAGGGCTCCAATGAGCAGTTCTTC
NA,NA,TRBV6-1,TRBJ2-7,CASRVMPSRRDEQYF,TGTGCCAGCAGGGTGATGCCGTCTAGGAGGGACGAGCAGTACTTC
NA,many,TRBV12-5,TRBJ2-1,CASGTSTTGHNEQFF,TGTGCTAGTGGCACCTCGACTACCGGGCACAATGAGCAGTTCTTC
NA,few,TRBV7-9,TRBJ1-2,CASVPGTADYGYTF,TGTGCCAGCGTACCCGGGACGGCCGATTATGGCTACACCTTC
TRBD2,NA,TRBV20-1,TRBJ2-2,CSARRGGAGGSGELFF,TGCAGTGCTAGAAGGGGAGGGGCGGGGGGTTCCGGGGAGCTGTTTTTT
NA,few,TRBV4-3,TRBJ2-5,CASSQDAQKEETQYF,TGCGCCAGCAGCCAAGATGCACAAAAAGAAGAGACCCAGTACTTC
NA,NA,TRBV15,TRBJ2-1,CATRVSLYNEQFF,TGTGCCACCAGGGTTTCACTGTACAATGAGCAGTTCTTC
TRBD1,NA,TRBV11-3,TRBJ2-7,CASSLEPTYRGEQYF,TGTGCCAGCAGCTTAGAACCCACCTACAGGGGTGAGCAGTACTTC
TRBD1,few,TRBV19,TRBJ1-1,CASSFTGQGARAFF,TGTGCCAGTAGTTTTACCGGACAGGGGGCAAGAGCTTTCTTT
TRBD1,NA,TRBV10-3,TRBJ2-5,CAISPGQGRETQYF,TGTGCCATCAGCCCCGGACAGGGAAGGGAGACCCAGTACTTC
NA,NA,TRBV6-5,TRBJ1-2,CASSPGGYGYTF,TGTGCCAGCAGTCCCGGGGGTTATGGCTACACCTTC
NA,few,TRBV20-1,TRBJ2-7,CSARGRAAVTSYEQYF,TGCAGTGCTAGGGGTCGGGCAGCGGTTACCTCCTACGAGCAGTACTTC
NA,few,TRBV5-1,TRBJ2-6,CASSLALSGANVLTF,TGCGCCAGCAGCTTGGCCCTCTCTGGGGCCAACGTCCTGACTTTC
NA,few,TRBV5-5,TRBJ2-5,CASSFGGQETQYF,TGTGCCAGCAGCTTCGGGGGCCAGGAGACCCAGTACTTC
TRBD1,few,TRBV27,TRBJ1-2,CASRENRGDYYGYTF,TGTGCCAGCCGGGAAAACAGGGGCGATTACTATGGCTACACCTTC
TRBD2,NA,TRBV29-1,TRBJ2-7,CSVERVSSGDEQYF,TGCAGCGTTGAACGTGTTAGTAGCGGGGACGAGCAGTACTTC
NA,NA,TRBV19,TRBJ1-1,CASSTPTPFEAFF,TGTGCCAGTAGTACCCCTACTCCTTTTGAAGCTTTCTTT
NA,many,TRBV12-3/TRBV12-4,TRBJ2-7,CASSPGHGDYEQYF,TGTGCCAGCAGTCCGGGACACGGGGACTACGAGCAGTACTTC
TRBD1,NA,TRBV10-3,TRBJ1-1,CAISPRQGDTEAFF,TGTGCCATCAGTCCTCGACAGGGTGACACTGAAGCTTTCTTT
NA,few,TRBV18,TRBJ2-7,CASSPGPAEQYF,TGTGCCAGCTCACCCGGCCCTGCCGAGCAGTACTTC
NA,NA,TRBV27,TRBJ1-1,CASRGGNTEAFF,TGTGCCAGCAGAGGTGGGAACACTGAAGCTTTCTTT
NA,NA,TRBV11-2,TRBJ1-5,CASSLVGRGSNQPQHF,TGTGCCAGCAGCTTAGTGGGCAGGGGCAGCAATCAGCCCCAGCATTTT
NA,NA,TRBV7-9,TRBJ1-2,CASSQSGNYGYTF,TGTGCCAGCAGCCAGTCGGGGAACTATGGCTACACCTTC
NA,many,TRBV10-3,TRBJ2-7,CAISDPDIYEQYF,TGTGCCATCAGTGACCCCGACATTTACGAGCAGTACTTC
NA,few,TRBV7-9,TRBJ2-3,CASSPGPTDADTQYF,TGTGCCAGCAGTCCGGGACCGACAGACGCAGATACGCAGTATTTT
NA,NA,TRBV7-2,TRBJ2-2,CASSRILDSANTGELFF,TGTGCCAGCAGCCGTATTCTCGACAGCGCGAACACCGGGGAGCTGTTTTTT